These 32 T cell receptor beta chains share one sample of origin, sequenced in a study of blood T cell repertoires in COVID-19. Some clones are missing from TCRdb's copy, which holds only in-frame ones; the method was immunoSEQ multiplex PCR. Among 150,000 to 200,000 clones listed, around nine tenths were seen once. Sample: peripheral blood. The receptor source for this set is a middle-aged man with acute or convalescent COVID-19.

The chain is built from TRBV2 and TRBJ1-2, with D unresolved. Trimming removed 6 bases from V and 2 bases from J, with 22 bases in between. Germline V gene lookup returns CDR1 SNHLY and CDR2 FYNNEI. The CDR3 extends over 17 amino acids. CDR3 DNA: TGTGCCAGCAGGCCCCTATGGGAGGGTGACCCGAACTATGGCTACACCTTC. Its protein is CASRPLWEGDPNYGYTF.

V and J are TRBV24-1 and TRBJ2-5; D gene unclear. This CDR3 is 15 amino acids long. V lost 9 bases, J lost 4 bases, and 20 bases lay in between. Germline V gene lookup returns CDR1 KGHDR and CDR2 SFDVKD. The CDR3 DNA reads TGTGCCACCCAGCGAGGCACAACCCCGGGAGAGACCCAGTACTTC. This translates into CATQRGTTPGETQYF.

This chain connects TRBV4-3 to TRBJ1-2; 9 bases are shared with TRBD1. The CDR3 is made up of 17 amino acids. V dropped 0 bases and J dropped 4; count of bases not matched to a gene: 9. Germline CDR1 is LGHNA and CDR2 is YSLEER. The CDR3 region has the DNA TGCGCCAGCAGCCAAGATCGGGGGACAGGGCTTAGCTATGGCTACACCTTC. It is translated as CASSQDRGTGLSYGYTF.

The chain carries TRBV6-1 and TRBJ1-2, with D unresolved. In germline, CDR1 is MNHNS, CDR2 SASEGT. Trimming shortened V by 2 bases and J by 2 bases, and 9 bases separated the two germline ends. The CDR3 sequence is 14 residues long. CDR3 nucleotides: TGTGCCAGCAGTGAATCGGGCGGGAACTATGGCTACACCTTC. Its protein is CASSESGGNYGYTF.

The chain is built from TRBV2 and TRBJ2-1, with 8 bases identical to TRBD2. This CDR3 has 16 residues. CDR1 is SNHLY, CDR2 FYNNEI, per germline. Germline trimming cut 2 bases from V and 0 bases from J; bases unmatched to any gene: 3. CDR3 nucleotides: TGTGCCAGCAGTGAATGGCTAGCGGGCTCCTACAATGAGCAGTTCTTC. This encodes CASSEWLAGSYNEQFF.

The chain's CDR3 is CASSLGGTGGEQYF. Written as DNA, the CDR3 is TGTGCCAGCAGCTTGGGGGGCACAGGGGGCGAGCAGTACTTC. V is TRBV5-6 and J is TRBJ2-7; 8 bases fit TRBD1. The CDR3 spans 14 residues. The ends lost 0 bases at V and 6 bases at J; junction bases unmatched: 5. CDR1 and CDR2 from the germline V gene are SGHDT and YYEEEE.

V usage is TRBV7-9 and J usage is TRBJ1-5; D may be TRBD1 (6 bases). Trimming stripped 5 bases from V and 5 bases from J, with 22 bases between. Germline assignment: CDR1 SEHNR and CDR2 FQNEAQ (reference sequence). The CDR3 length is 17 residues. DNA of the CDR3: TGTGCCAGCAGCCCCACTTCCGGGGGGCGCGGGGATCAGCCCCAGCATTTT. It is translated as CASSPTSGGRGDQPQHF.

This clone was picked up one time. This chain joins TRBV5-1 and TRBJ1-5, with D perhaps TRBD1 (6 bases). CDR1 and CDR2 from the germline V gene are SGHRS and YFSETQ. V was cut by 0 bases and J by 6 bases, with 10 bases left in between. The CDR3 contains 14 residues. The CDR3 loop reads CASSLAGAGQPQHF. The CDR3 coding sequence is TGCGCCAGCAGCTTGGCAGGGGCGGGTCAGCCCCAGCATTTT.

This clone was observed a single time. The rearrangement uses TRBV28 and TRBJ1-6; the D is unclear. V was pared by 7 bases and J by 7 bases, with 11 bases between. Germline-derived CDR1 and CDR2 are MDHEN and SYDVKM. The CDR3 consists of 13 residues. CDR3: CASTVRMNSPLHF. In DNA, the CDR3 is TGTGCCAGCACAGTGAGGATGAATTCACCCCTCCACTTT.

The chain employs TRBV29-1 and TRBJ1-2, with TRBD1 identical over 7 bases. V dropped 0 bases and J dropped 6; count of bases not matched to a gene: 7. The CDR3 is made up of 14 amino acids. Germline V gene lookup returns CDR1 SQVTM and CDR2 ANQGSEA. CDR3 residues: CSVEDLEGANGYTF. CDR3 nucleotides: TGCAGCGTTGAAGATCTTGAGGGGGCAAATGGCTACACCTTC.

The chain is built from TRBV27 and TRBJ2-1, with 8 bases identical to TRBD1. The J segment lost 4 bases and the V segment lost 0 bases, leaving 11 bases of the junction unmatched. The CDR3 contains 18 residues. Looked up from germline, CDR1 is MNHEY and CDR2 is SMNVEV (reference sequence). CDR3 sequence: CASSLSRDRLGLYNEQFF. DNA for the CDR3: TGTGCCAGCAGTTTATCGAGGGACAGGTTAGGCCTTTACAATGAGCAGTTCTTC.

This clone occurred once. The J gene is TRBJ2-7, the V gene TRBV7-9; TRBD2 matches 7 bases. Trimming took 5 bases from V and 6 from J; bases not matched to a gene: 13. This CDR3 region has 15 residues. Germline V lookup: CDR1 SEHNR, CDR2 FQNEAQ (reference sequence). CDR3 in DNA: TGTGCCAGCAGCCCATTTGACGGGGGGTTGAGCGAGCAGTACTTC. Translating gives CASSPFDGGLSEQYF. The whole variable domain, remainder taken from reference TRBV7-9 and TRBJ2-7, is DTGVSQNPRHKITKRGQNVTFRCDPISEHNRLYWYRQTLGQGPEFLTYFQNEAQLEKSRLLSDRFSAERPKGSFSTLEIQRTEQGDSAMYLCASSPFDGGLSEQYFGPGTRLTVT.

This chain links TRBV7-2 with TRBJ1-3; 11 bases map to TRBD1. Trimming removed 5 bases from V and 10 bases from J; junction bases left unmatched: 7. Germline lookup yields CDR1 SGHTA and CDR2 FQGNSA. The CDR3 has 14 residues. The CDR3 coding sequence is TGTGCCAGCAGCCGCGGGACAGGGGGAGTAACCATATATTTT. Translating it yields CASSRGTGGVTIYF.

This chain uses TRBV3-1 (or the pseudogene TRBV3-2) with TRBJ2-7, with 8 bases identical to TRBD1. Germline V lookup: CDR1 LGHDT, CDR2 YNNKEL (reference sequence). With 0 bases clipped from V and 5 bases from J, the junction kept 6 bases outside the gene matches. The CDR3 is 15 amino acids. This CDR3 is CASSQDLDRGHEQYF. The DNA of the CDR3 is TGTGCCAGCAGCCAAGATCTAGACAGGGGCCACGAGCAGTACTTC.

The chain has TRBV15 and TRBJ2-1, with 7 nucleotides matching TRBD1. Looked up from germline, CDR1 is LNHNV and CDR2 is YYDKDF (reference sequence). The CDR3 extends over 16 amino acids. Trimming at V came to 5 bases and at J to 3 bases, leaving 10 bases not matched to a gene. CDR3 region: CATSPRGAGGYNEQFF. In DNA, the CDR3 is TGTGCCACCAGCCCTCGTGGGGCAGGGGGCTACAATGAGCAGTTCTTC.

The V gene is TRBV5-6, the J gene TRBJ1-1; D remains ambiguous. The length of the CDR3 is 14 residues. V shed 2 bases and J shed 2 bases, with 10 bases lying between them. Germline CDR1 and CDR2: SGHDT and YYEEEE. The chain's CDR3 is CASSLPRPNTEAFF. In DNA, the CDR3 is TGTGCCAGCAGCTTACCCAGGCCTAACACTGAAGCTTTCTTT. Looking up the rest from reference TRBV5-6 and TRBJ1-1 gives the full variable domain: DAGVTQSPTHLIKTRGQQVTLRCSPKSGHDTVSWYQQALGQGPQFIFQYYEEEERQRGNFPDRFSGHQFPNYSSELNVNALLLGDSALYLCASSLPRPNTEAFFGQGTRLTVV.

J is TRBJ2-1 and V is TRBV10-2, with 10 positions matching TRBD2. Germline CDR1 reads WSHSY; CDR2 reads SAAADI. V shed 1 base, J shed 0 bases, and the junction held 3 bases outside the gene matches. The CDR3 has 17 amino acids. This chain's CDR3 is CASSEWVAGGSYNEQFF. The CDR3 nucleotides are TGCGCCAGCAGTGAGTGGGTAGCGGGGGGCTCCTACAATGAGCAGTTCTTC.

The rearrangement uses TRBV23-1 and TRBJ2-3, with TRBD1 as a possible D gene (5 bases). TRBV23-1 is filed as an ORF, its function uncertain. V lost 8 bases and J 2 bases, leaving 14 bases between the germline ends. This CDR3 contains 14 residues. The CDR3 DNA reads TGCGCCAGCGGGGCAGGTCCTATCACAGATACGCAGTATTTT. Amino acids: CASGAGPITDTQYF.

The genes are TRBV28 and TRBJ1-5, with 7 bases fitting TRBD1. The germline V gene has CDR1 MDHEN and CDR2 SYDVKM. Trimming cost V 2 bases and J 4 bases; bases outside gene matches: 8. The CDR3 has 16 residues. CDR3 nucleotides: TGTGCCAGCAGTTTACCGGGACAGAAAGGAAATCAGCCCCAGCATTTT. This translates into CASSLPGQKGNQPQHF. The full variable domain, in which reference TRBV28 and TRBJ1-5 provide the parts outside the CDR3, is DVKVTQSSRYLVKRTGEKVFLECVQDMDHENMFWYRQDPGLGLRLIYFSYDVKMKEKGDIPEGYSVSREKKERFSLILESASTNQTSMYLCASSLPGQKGNQPQHFGDGTRLSIL.

This rearrangement joins TRBV18 to TRBJ2-5, with 9 bases lining up with TRBD1. This CDR3 comprises 15 residues. CDR1 is KGHSH and CDR2 is LQKENI in the germline V gene. V shed 3 bases and J 3 bases; nucleotides not matched to a gene: 5. CDR3 amino acids: CASSPVDRGKETQYF. In DNA, the CDR3 is TGTGCCAGCTCACCGGTGGACAGGGGTAAAGAGACCCAGTACTTC.

This sequence joins TRBV7-3 and TRBJ1-6, with D unclear. V lost 2 bases, J lost 4 bases, and 6 bases lay in between. This CDR3 is built from 14 residues. Germline loops: CDR1 SGHTA, CDR2 FQGTGA. CDR3 amino acids: CASSLGPYNSPLHF. DNA for the CDR3: TGTGCCAGCAGCTTAGGGCCGTATAATTCACCCCTCCACTTT.

This sequence joins TRBV18 and TRBJ2-1; tentative D call: TRBD1 (5 bases). Trimming pared 1 base from V and 2 bases from J, leaving 12 bases between. Germline CDR1 is KGHSH and CDR2 is LQKENI. The CDR3 is 16 amino acids. The CDR3 protein is CASSPLGQGTYNEQFF. The CDR3 DNA reads TGTGCCAGCTCACCACTCGGCCAGGGAACCTACAATGAGCAGTTCTTC. The full variable domain, in which reference TRBV18 and TRBJ2-1 provide the parts outside the CDR3, is NAGVMQNPRHLVRRRGQEARLRCSPMKGHSHVYWYRQLPEEGLKFMVYLQKENIIDESGMPKERFSAEFPKEGPSILRIQQVVRGDSAAYFCASSPLGQGTYNEQFFGPGTRLTVL.

This chain joins TRBV14 and TRBJ1-2; 7 bases are shared with TRBD1. Germline CDR1 SGHDN, CDR2 FVKESK. The CDR3 length is 16 residues. The V segment lost 0 bases and the J segment 2 bases; nucleotides outside the gene matches: 6. This CDR3 reads CASSQEVGTENYGYTF. CDR3 nucleotides: TGTGCCAGCAGCCAAGAGGTTGGGACAGAGAACTATGGCTACACCTTC. Full variable domain (remainder filled in from reference TRBV14 and TRBJ1-2): EAGVTQFPSHSVIEKGQTVTLRCDPISGHDNLYWYRRVMGKEIKFLLHFVKESKQDESGMPNNRFLAERTGGTYSTLKVQPAELEDSGVYFCASSQEVGTENYGYTFGSGTRLTVV.

V and J are TRBV4-1 and TRBJ2-3; D remains unclear. The V end lost 1 base, the J end lost 4 bases, and 6 bases lay between the germline ends. Germline values: CDR1 MGHRA, CDR2 YSYEKL. This CDR3 is 13 amino acids long. The chain's CDR3 is CASSQGSADTQYF. The CDR3 coding sequence is TGCGCCAGCAGCCAAGGGTCGGCAGATACGCAGTATTTT.

J is TRBJ1-4 and V is TRBV7-2; 7 bases fit TRBD1. Germline trimming cut 3 bases from V and 8 bases from J; bases unmatched to any gene: 9. Germline CDR1 SGHTA, CDR2 FQGNSA. The CDR3 contains 15 residues. CDR3 in amino acids: CASSLGQPGREKLFF. CDR3 bases: TGTGCCAGCAGCTTGGGACAGCCTGGGAGGGAAAAACTGTTTTTT. Full variable domain (remainder filled in from reference TRBV7-2 and TRBJ1-4): GAGVSQSPSNKVTEKGKDVELRCDPISGHTALYWYRQSLGQGLEFLIYFQGNSAPDKSGLPSDRFSAERTGGSVSTLTIQRTQQEDSAVYLCASSLGQPGREKLFFGSGTQLSVL.

The chain links TRBV2 to TRBJ1-2; TRBD1 matches 8 bases. CDR3 length equals 14 residues. Germline V lookup: CDR1 SNHLY, CDR2 FYNNEI. J lost 4 bases, V lost 3 bases, and 4 bases had no gene match. Here the CDR3 DNA reads TGTGCCAGCAGTGATCAGGGGGCGGGCTATGGCTACACCTTC. This gives the protein CASSDQGAGYGYTF.

The chain carries TRBV6-6 and TRBJ2-1; TRBD2 agrees at 8 bases. V shed 6 bases, J shed 5 bases, and the junction held 12 bases outside the gene matches. Per germline, CDR1 MNHNY and CDR2 SVGAGI (reference sequence). The CDR3 is 16 amino acids. This CDR3 is CASRIGGALIHNEQFF. Here the CDR3 DNA reads TGTGCCAGCAGGATCGGGGGGGCCCTTATCCACAATGAGCAGTTCTTC.

V gene TRBV5-4 combines with J gene TRBJ1-1; D perhaps matches TRBD1 (6 bases). CDR3 size: 14 residues. With 4 bases removed from V and 8 bases from J, the gap between germline ends came to 18 bases. CDR1 and CDR2 (germline): SGHNT, YYREEE (reference sequence). DNA of the CDR3: TGTGCCAGCAGCCAGCAGGGGTATGGTGGAGAAGCTTTCTTT. This encodes CASSQQGYGGEAFF.

V is TRBV30 and J is TRBJ1-1; D remains unclear. V was cut by 2 bases and J by 1 base, with 8 bases left in between. The germline gives CDR1 GTSNPN, CDR2 SVGIG (reference sequence). This CDR3 has 13 amino acids. The CDR3 region has the DNA TGTGCCTGGAGTTGGGCCCAGAACACTGAAGCTTTCTTT. Its protein is CAWSWAQNTEAFF.

The chain combines TRBV28 with TRBJ2-1; TRBD1 matches 8 bases. This CDR3 has 13 residues. Germline V gene data show CDR1 as MDHEN and CDR2 as SYDVKM. V shed 10 bases, J shed 8 bases, and the junction held 10 bases outside the gene matches. The CDR3 coding sequence is TGTGCCACGGACCAGGGGGCTATCTATGAGCAGTTCTTC. Its translation: CATDQGAIYEQFF.

The chain joins TRBV5-1 to TRBJ2-2; no firm D call. V gave up 4 bases and J gave up 6 bases, with 10 bases separating them. CDR1 and CDR2 from the germline V gene are SGHRS and YFSETQ. CDR3 length: 13 residues. The CDR3 DNA is TGCGCCAGCAGCCAACAGAGTTCCGGGGAGCTGTTTTTT. This encodes CASSQQSSGELFF.

The gene calls are TRBV5-4 and TRBJ2-7, with TRBD2 identical over 12 bases. The CDR3 loop spans 15 amino acids. The germline V gene has CDR1 SGHNT and CDR2 YYREEE (reference sequence). Trimming cost V 2 bases and J 4 bases; bases outside gene matches: 4. The CDR3 loop is CASSLLAGGPYEQYF. Here the CDR3 DNA reads TGTGCCAGCAGCTTACTAGCGGGGGGCCCGTACGAGCAGTACTTC.